The 28 T cell receptor beta chains presented below share a single source sample, sequenced in a study of T cells in Graves' hyperthyroidism and ophthalmopathy. There were TCR beta CDR3 regions amplified from RNA transcripts. Using the HTBI primer set, a first-round RT-PCR was run on the TCR CDR3. MiXCR was run by TCRdb on the multiplex PCR reads, yielding one entry per CDR3 protein. The sample has about 350,000 distinct CDR3 sequences; roughly 15% are singletons. Sequencing was carried out using blood. These receptors were taken from a woman aged 40 to 50 with Graves' ophthalmopathy.

This clonotype was observed once. The chain joins TRBV4-1 to TRBJ1-5; no firm D call. The CDR3 extends over 15 amino acids. Between the trimmed V and J ends, which lost 1 base and 2 bases, there was a span of 9 bases. Germline V gene data show CDR1 as MGHRA and CDR2 as YSYEKL. CDR3 in DNA: TGCGCCAGCAGCCAAGCCCGGGGAGGCAATCAGCCCCAGCATTTT. It is translated as CASSQARGGNQPQHF.

The sample holds many counts of this clonotype. The V call is TRBV20-1, the J call TRBJ2-3, with 9 positions matching TRBD2. This CDR3 region has 15 residues. Germline-derived CDR1 and CDR2 are DFQATT and SNEGSKA (reference sequence). CDR3 bases: TGCAGCACCCTAGCGGGGTATAAGGGCACAGATACGCAGTATTTT. Translated: CSTLAGYKGTDTQYF.

V and J are TRBV5-6 and TRBJ2-3; no clear D. V lost 1 base to trimming and J lost 7 bases, with 10 bases between them. CDR3 length: 13 residues. The V gene's germline CDR1 is SGHDT and CDR2 YYEEEE. The CDR3 sequence: CASSLPGPHTQYF. The DNA of the CDR3 is TGTGCCAGCAGCTTGCCAGGTCCACATACGCAGTATTTT.

This clonotype was counted many times. The rearrangement uses TRBV7-2 and TRBJ1-5; 9 bases map to TRBD1. Germline loops: CDR1 SGHTA, CDR2 FQGNSA. J gave up 6 bases and V 4 bases, and 4 bases lay outside the gene matches. This CDR3 contains 14 residues. The CDR3 reads CASSSRQGVQPQHF. The CDR3 DNA follows: TGTGCCAGCAGCTCTAGACAGGGGGTTCAGCCCCAGCATTTT.

Note on this clonotype: A read error is possible here, since a much larger clone lies one base away. V usage is TRBV12-3 or TRBV12-4 and J usage is TRBJ2-3; D unresolved. The CDR3 has 15 residues. Trimming took off 4 bases at V and 2 bases at J, with 13 bases between the two ends. In DNA form, the CDR3 reads TGTGCCAGCAGTTGGATGGATTTTTCCACAGATACGCAGTATTTT. Its translation is CASSWMDFSTDTQYF.

This clonotype was counted at least ten times. V usage is TRBV19 and J usage is TRBJ2-7; the D is unclear. The CDR3 consists of 13 residues. Germline CDR1 LNHDA, CDR2 SQIVND (reference sequence). V shed 5 bases and J shed 2 bases, with 10 bases lying between them. The DNA for the CDR3 is TGTGCCAGTAGTGCCAGTTATACCTACGAGCAGTACTTC. Residues: CASSASYTYEQYF.

The chain is built from TRBV2 and TRBJ2-3, with TRBD2 matching over 9 bases. With V trimmed by 6 bases and J by 9 bases, 7 bases remained unmatched. The germline gives CDR1 SNHLY, CDR2 FYNNEI. The CDR3 covers 13 residues. The CDR3 region has the DNA TGTGCCAGCAGCATGGCGGGGGGGCAAACGCAGTATTTT. Its translation: CASSMAGGQTQYF.

This clonotype was seen repeatedly, ten times or more. This chain joins TRBV6-2 or TRBV6-3 and TRBJ2-1; TRBD2 matches at 8 bases. The CDR3 runs 15 residues. CDR1 is MNHEY, CDR2 SVGEGT, per germline. Trimming removed 5 bases from V and 9 bases from J; junction bases left unmatched: 12. The CDR3 DNA follows: TGTGCCAGCAGTCCGCCGCGGGAGGCATTTAGTGAGCAGTTCTTC. Protein: CASSPPREAFSEQFF.

In its sample, this clonotype was seen many times. The chain links TRBV29-1 to TRBJ1-2; D is unresolved. V shed 4 bases and J shed 0 bases, with 6 bases lying between them. The length of the CDR3 is 12 residues. The germline V gene has CDR1 SQVTM and CDR2 ANQGSEA. The CDR3: CSVALANYGYTF. In DNA form, the CDR3 reads TGCAGCGTTGCTCTAGCTAACTATGGCTACACCTTC.

This clonotype was detected ten times or more. The chain recombines TRBV28 with TRBJ2-3; no firm D call. The CDR3 totals 13 residues. CDR1 and CDR2 from the germline V gene are MDHEN and SYDVKM. V lost 6 bases and J lost 7, with 14 bases in between. This CDR3 reads CASRLQSSYTQYF. CDR3 bases: TGTGCCAGCAGACTCCAATCTAGTTATACGCAGTATTTT.

J is TRBJ2-2 and V is TRBV11-2; D gene ambiguous. The V gene lost 0 bases and the J gene lost 4 bases, with 12 bases spanning the gap. In germline, CDR1 is SGHAT, CDR2 FQNNGV. The CDR3 extends over 16 amino acids. CDR3 loop: CASSLDWKAATGELFF. The CDR3 region has the DNA TGTGCCAGCAGCTTAGATTGGAAGGCGGCCACCGGGGAGCTGTTTTTT.

In its sample, this clonotype was seen many times. The chain uses TRBV19 and TRBJ2-5; 8 bases are shared with TRBD1. The trim removed 6 bases at V and 7 bases at J, leaving 16 bases unmatched. Germline values: CDR1 LNHDA, CDR2 SQIVND (reference sequence). This CDR3 is 16 amino acids long. CDR3 coding DNA: TGTGCCAGTAGCGCAGCGGCAGGGGGCTTTTACGTGACCCAGTACTTC. Amino acids: CASSAAAGGFYVTQYF.

Details on this clonotype: A much larger clone is a single base away; this may be a read error. This chain connects TRBV20-1 to TRBJ1-5, with D uncertain. The CDR3 consists of 12 residues. The V gene's germline CDR1 is DFQATT and CDR2 SNEGSKA (reference sequence). V was clipped by 0 bases and J by 9 bases, with 9 bases between them. In DNA, the CDR3 is TGCAGTGCTAGAGATTTTGATCGGCCCCAGCATTTT. It translates to CSARDFDRPQHF.

The sample holds many counts of this clonotype. In nucleotides, the CDR3 is TGTGCCAGCAGTTTCAGTTGGGGGGGGGGACAGGAAGGGTCCACAGATACGCAGTATTTT. Translating gives CASSFSWGGGQEGSTDTQYF. The J gene is TRBJ2-3, the V gene TRBV2; D possibly corresponds to TRBD1 (8 bases). V was pared by 5 bases and J by 2 bases, with 29 bases between. Germline CDR1 reads SNHLY; CDR2 reads FYNNEI. This CDR3 is 20 amino acids long.

This clonotype was seen repeatedly, ten times or more. The chain uses TRBV20-1 and TRBJ2-7, with 12 bases identical to TRBD2. Germline trimming cut 6 bases from V and 5 bases from J; bases unmatched to any gene: 5. CDR1 and CDR2 from the germline V gene are DFQATT and SNEGSKA (reference sequence). The CDR3 runs 13 residues. The DNA of the CDR3 is TGCAGTGCCCCTAGACTAGCGGGAGACGAGCAGTACTTC. This translates into CSAPRLAGDEQYF.

This chain connects TRBV5-1 to TRBJ1-1, with 11 bases that match TRBD1. Trimming removed 4 bases from V and 0 bases from J; junction bases left unmatched: 5. Germline CDR1 and CDR2: SGHRS and YFSETQ. The CDR3 extends over 16 amino acids. The CDR3, as DNA: TGCGCCAGCAGCCTCCGGACAGGGGGCTTGAACACTGAAGCTTTCTTT. Translated: CASSLRTGGLNTEAFF.

This clonotype was seen many times. The CDR3 region has the DNA TGTGCCAGCAGCTTGGTAGGGACAGGAGGCTACACCTTC. Its protein product is CASSLVGTGGYTF. The gene calls are TRBV5-4 and TRBJ1-2; 8 positions agree with TRBD1. The CDR3 extends over 13 amino acids. Germline V CDR1 and CDR2: SGHNT, YYREEE (reference sequence). V trimming: 0 bases; J trimming: 8 bases; junction bases outside the gene matches: 3.

This clonotype was seen many times. The chain joins TRBV2 to TRBJ1-2, with D tentatively TRBD1 (6 bases). Germline CDR1 reads SNHLY; CDR2 reads FYNNEI. The V end was cut by 1 base, the J end by 6 bases, with 12 bases between. This CDR3 is built from 14 residues. The CDR3 nucleotides read TGTGCCAGCAGTGAAGAGGTCAGGGGAGATGGCTACACCTTC. This encodes CASSEEVRGDGYTF. The variable domain in full, with the rest retrieved from reference TRBV2 and TRBJ1-2, is EPEVTQTPSHQVTQMGQEVILRCVPISNHLYFYWYRQILGQKVEFLVSFYNNEISEKSEIFDDQFSVERPDGSNFTLKIRSTKLEDSAMYFCASSEEVRGDGYTFGSGTRLTVV.

This clonotype was seen many times. The V and J genes are TRBV29-1 and TRBJ2-7; tentatively, D is TRBD1 or TRBD2 (5 bases each). The CDR3 has 11 residues. The V gene's germline CDR1 is SQVTM and CDR2 ANQGSEA. V lost 7 bases and J lost 3, with 10 bases in between. CDR3 in amino acids: CSGGSYYEQYF. Here the CDR3 DNA reads TGCAGCGGGGGGTCCTACTACGAGCAGTACTTC.

The table lists this clonotype with many counts. The rearrangement links TRBV11-2 to TRBJ2-3; D is undetermined. The CDR3 consists of 13 residues. Germline loops: CDR1 SGHAT, CDR2 FQNNGV. V was clipped by 3 bases and J by 7 bases, with 11 bases between them. CDR3 coding DNA: TGTGCCAGCAGCTTGGCCGCACAGAATACGCAGTATTTT. Residues: CASSLAAQNTQYF.

This clonotype was picked up a small number of times. The genes are TRBV19 and TRBJ2-5; 8 nucleotides match TRBD1. The germline V gene has CDR1 LNHDA and CDR2 SQIVND (reference sequence). The CDR3 is 13 amino acids. Trimming took 6 bases from V and 5 from J; bases not matched to a gene: 5. CDR3 nucleotide sequence: TGTGCCAGTAGACTGACAGGGGCCGAGACCCAGTACTTC. Amino acid sequence: CASRLTGAETQYF.

This clonotype came up many times. J is TRBJ2-1 and V is TRBV11-2, with D possibly being TRBD2 (6 bases). Germline V gene lookup returns CDR1 SGHAT and CDR2 FQNNGV. The CDR3 loop spans 14 amino acids. The V end was cut by 4 bases, the J end by 9 bases, with 16 bases between. CDR3 in amino acids: CASSSPSLGGEQFF. CDR3 in DNA: TGTGCCAGCAGCTCTCCGTCGTTGGGGGGTGAGCAGTTCTTC. The whole variable domain, filled in from reference TRBV11-2 and TRBJ2-1, reads EAGVAQSPRYKIIEKRQSVAFWCNPISGHATLYWYQQILGQGPKLLIQFQNNGVVDDSQLPKDRFSAERLKGVDSTLKIQPAKLEDSAVYLCASSSPSLGGEQFFGPGTRLTVL.

This clonotype occurred many times. V is TRBV7-9 and J is TRBJ2-3; D is ambiguous. V lost 2 bases and J lost 1, with 7 bases in between. CDR3 length: 14 amino acids. Germline loops: CDR1 SEHNR, CDR2 FQNEAQ (reference sequence). CDR3 protein: CASSLSTGTDTQYF. The CDR3 nucleotides read TGTGCCAGCAGCTTATCCACCGGCACAGATACGCAGTATTTT.

This clonotype has ten or more counts. V and J are TRBV6-1 and TRBJ1-2, with a possible D match to TRBD1 (5 bases). CDR1 MNHNS and CDR2 SASEGT come from the germline V gene. The CDR3 has 15 residues. Trimming took 6 bases from V and 6 from J, leaving 20 bases between them. CDR3 nucleotides: TGTGCCAGCAGGAGACAGTTTCTCCCCAACCATGGCTACACCTTC. It codes for CASRRQFLPNHGYTF.

This clonotype has ten or more counts. The rearrangement joins TRBV15 to TRBJ2-3; D unclear. The CDR3 covers 15 residues. Trimming took 0 bases from V and 0 from J, leaving 7 bases between them. CDR1 LNHNV and CDR2 YYDKDF come from the germline V gene (reference sequence). The DNA for the CDR3 is TGTGCCACCAGCAGAGATCGCGGTAGCACAGATACGCAGTATTTT. Encoded protein: CATSRDRGSTDTQYF.

This clonotype was found many times. The chain joins TRBV20-1 to TRBJ2-2, with D unresolved. V dropped 3 bases and J dropped 6 bases, with 5 bases sitting between them. In germline, CDR1 is DFQATT, CDR2 SNEGSKA (reference sequence). The CDR3 covers 11 residues. The CDR3 loop reads CSASAAGELFF. The DNA for the CDR3 is TGCAGTGCTAGTGCTGCCGGGGAGCTGTTTTTT.

The J gene is TRBJ1-3, the V gene TRBV4-1, with 9 bases identical to TRBD1. V shed 4 bases and J 6 bases; nucleotides not matched to a gene: 10. The CDR3 runs to 16 residues. CDR1 MGHRA and CDR2 YSYEKL come from the germline V gene. The CDR3 DNA reads as TGCGCCAGCAGCCCGTGGACAGGGGAATTGCTAAACACCATATATTTT. Its translation: CASSPWTGELLNTIYF.

Many counts were recorded for this clonotype. This chain joins TRBV7-8 and TRBJ1-6; 11 bases agree with TRBD1. The CDR3 covers 17 residues. V lost 5 bases and J lost 7; bases outside the gene matches: 10. Germline CDR1 is SGHVS and CDR2 is FQNEAQ. CDR3 sequence: CASSPHRTGGENSPLHF. The CDR3 bases are TGTGCCAGCAGCCCGCATCGGACAGGGGGCGAAAATTCACCCCTCCACTTT.